The 4 T cell receptor beta chains presented below share a single source sample, sequenced in a study of blood T cell repertoires in COVID-19. Sequenced by immunoSEQ multiplex PCR; TCRdb stores in-frame clones only, minus some. Among more than 65,000 clones listed, about four fifths were seen once. The source material was peripheral blood. Source of these receptors: a woman over 75 with acute or convalescent COVID-19.

DNA for the CDR3: TGTGCCAGCAGTTTATTTGGACACGGCGGCTACACCTTC. Amino acid sequence: CASSLFGHGGYTF. This chain links TRBV28 with TRBJ1-2; a weak D match, TRBD1 (5 bases). Trimming removed 1 base from V and 8 bases from J, with 11 bases in between. CDR3 size: 13 residues. Germline assignment: CDR1 MDHEN and CDR2 SYDVKM.

The chain couples TRBV27 to TRBJ1-2; TRBD1 matches 11 bases. Trimming cost V 5 bases and J 4 bases; bases outside gene matches: 9. CDR1 and CDR2 from the germline V gene are MNHEY and SMNVEV (reference sequence). The CDR3 covers 16 residues. This CDR3 is CASSPWTGGQSYGYTF. In DNA, the CDR3 is TGTGCCAGCAGTCCATGGACAGGGGGCCAAAGCTATGGCTACACCTTC.

The chain links TRBV5-8 to TRBJ1-4; 9 bases agree with TRBD1. V lost 4 bases to trimming and J lost 10 bases; unmatched junction nucleotides: 8. Germline CDR1 and CDR2: SGHTS and YDEGEE. The CDR3 runs 14 residues. DNA of the CDR3: TGTGCCAGCAGCCATACCGGGACAGGGACAAAACTGTTTTTT. It encodes CASSHTGTGTKLFF.

The gene calls are TRBV15 and TRBJ1-1; D is uncertain. The V gene's germline CDR1 is LNHNV and CDR2 YYDKDF (reference sequence). V shed 5 bases and J shed 7 bases, with 17 bases lying between them. This CDR3 region has 14 residues. Here the CDR3 reads CATSGLRNSNEAFF. CDR3 in DNA: TGTGCCACCAGCGGACTAAGGAACAGCAATGAAGCTTTCTTT.